This passage covers 23 T cell receptor beta chains from one sample sequenced in a study of cytomegalovirus exposure and HLA in healthy donors. 13 Jbeta primers and 60 Vbeta primers were used for the PCR. Measured with immunoSEQ multiplex PCR; TCRdb has only the in-frame clones, and not every one. The sample holds some 150,000 clones; approximately 80% are singletons and the top ten take roughly 3.7%. The sequenced sample consisted of PBMCs. Source of these receptors: a man aged 30 to 45 in good health and CMV-seropositive.

The chain joins TRBV7-7 to TRBJ2-7; tentative D call: TRBD1 (5 bases). Trimming removed 1 base at V and 2 bases at J, with 18 bases between. The CDR3 consists of 17 residues. Germline CDR1 reads SSHAT; CDR2 reads FNYEAQ (reference sequence). The CDR3 loop is CASSLGVDGRQPYEQYF. The CDR3 region has the DNA TGTGCCAGCAGCTTAGGTGTTGATGGTCGACAGCCCTACGAGCAGTACTTC.

The CDR3 loop reads CASSQGANVLTF. DNA of the CDR3: TGTGCCAGTAGCCAGGGGGCCAACGTCCTGACTTTC. The chain employs TRBV19 and TRBJ2-6, with D unclear. Trimming pared 6 bases from V and 4 bases from J, leaving 4 bases between. This CDR3 region has 12 residues. The germline V gene encodes CDR1 LNHDA and CDR2 SQIVND (reference sequence).

J is TRBJ2-3 and V is TRBV19; possible D gene TRBD2, 5 bases. This CDR3 contains 13 residues. Germline-derived CDR1 and CDR2 are LNHDA and SQIVND (reference sequence). The germline V and J ends were trimmed by 9 bases and 1 base, with 11 bases remaining between them. In DNA, the CDR3 is TGTGCCAGCCGGGGAGTACGCACAGATACGCAGTATTTT. This sequence encodes CASRGVRTDTQYF. Together with reference TRBV19 and TRBJ2-3, the CDR3 gives the full variable domain: DGGITQSPKYLFRKEGQNVTLSCEQNLNHDAMYWYRQDPGQGLRLIYYSQIVNDFQKGDIAEGYSVSREKKESFPLTVTSAQKNPTAFYLCASRGVRTDTQYFGPGTRLTVL.

This clone was seen a handful of times. The chain employs TRBV29-1 and TRBJ1-4; maybe TRBD1 (5 bases). The CDR3 has 11 residues. Germline V CDR1 and CDR2: SQVTM, ANQGSEA. V gave up 5 bases and J gave up 10 bases, with 11 bases separating them. The CDR3 here is CSVRMGGKLFF. The DNA for the CDR3 is TGCAGCGTTCGAATGGGGGGAAAACTGTTTTTT. The variable domain in full, with the rest retrieved from reference TRBV29-1 and TRBJ1-4, is SAVISQKPSRDICQRGTSLTIQCQVDSQVTMMFWYRQQPGQSLTLIATANQGSEATYESGFVIDKFPISRPNLTFSTLTVSNMSPEDSSIYLCSVRMGGKLFFGSGTQLSVL.

CDR3 protein: CASSVEAGDSPLHF. The CDR3 DNA follows: TGTGCCAGCAGCGTAGAGGCGGGGGATTCACCCCTCCACTTT. This chain connects TRBV9 to TRBJ1-6; possible D gene TRBD1, 5 bases. Trimming took off 0 bases at V and 8 bases at J, with 9 bases between the two ends. Per the germline V gene, CDR1 is SGDLS and CDR2 is YYNGEE. The CDR3 is 14 residues long.

The chain has TRBV27 and TRBJ2-7, with D maybe TRBD1 (6 bases). V lost 4 bases and J 0 bases, leaving 7 bases between the germline ends. The CDR3 contains 13 residues. The V gene's germline CDR1 is MNHEY and CDR2 SMNVEV (reference sequence). CDR3 in amino acids: CASSWDTSYEQYF. CDR3 bases: TGTGCCAGCAGTTGGGACACCTCCTACGAGCAGTACTTC.

The J gene is TRBJ1-2, the V gene TRBV27; 11 nucleotides align to TRBD1. The germline gives CDR1 MNHEY, CDR2 SMNVEV (reference sequence). The ends lost 5 bases at V and 8 bases at J; junction bases unmatched: 4. The CDR3 spans 13 residues. The CDR3 DNA reads TGTGCCAGCAGTCCTGGGACAGGGGGAGGCTACACCTTC. It translates to CASSPGTGGGYTF.

The rearrangement joins TRBV27 to TRBJ2-1; 8 bases align to TRBD2. Trimming removed 5 bases from V and 3 bases from J; junction bases left unmatched: 9. The length of the CDR3 is 16 residues. Germline V gives CDR1 MNHEY, CDR2 SMNVEV (reference sequence). The CDR3 reads CASSPSLAGFYNEQFF. The DNA for the CDR3 is TGTGCCAGCAGTCCCTCTTTAGCGGGGTTCTACAATGAGCAGTTCTTC.

The chain carries TRBV2 and TRBJ2-1, with 8 bases fitting TRBD2. The germline V gene encodes CDR1 SNHLY and CDR2 FYNNEI. This CDR3 has 14 amino acids. V lost 10 bases, J lost 5 bases, and 10 bases stayed unmatched. The CDR3 DNA is TGTGCCACCCACCCGCGGGGGGCCCACAATGAGCAGTTCTTC. Translating gives CATHPRGAHNEQFF.

The rearrangement links TRBV5-4 to TRBJ1-4, with TRBD1 matching over 8 bases. With V trimmed by 0 bases and J by 10 bases, 14 bases remained unmatched. This CDR3 has 17 amino acids. Germline V lookup: CDR1 SGHNT, CDR2 YYREEE (reference sequence). The CDR3 nucleotides are TGTGCCAGCAGCTTGGGGAAAAAGGACAGGGCGACTTCAAAACTGTTTTTT. It encodes CASSLGKKDRATSKLFF.

The CDR3 coding sequence is TGTGCCAGCAGTGGGGGGGAAATACAGCCCCAGCATTTT. As protein: CASSGGEIQPQHF. The chain is built from TRBV6-1 and TRBJ1-5; perhaps TRBD1 as D (5 bases). Trimming pared 4 bases from V and 7 bases from J, leaving 11 bases between. This CDR3 is 13 amino acids long. Germline V gives CDR1 MNHNS, CDR2 SASEGT.

The chain carries TRBV21-1 and TRBJ2-2; the table calls TRBD2, which could not be checked here. TRBV21-1 corresponds to a pseudogene. CDR3 size: 18 residues. DNA of the CDR3: TGTGCCAGCAGCAAACGGTTGGTAGCGGGGGGGCGAACCGGGGAGCTGTTTTTT. Translated: CASSKRLVAGGRTGELFF.

J is TRBJ2-7 and V is TRBV4-3; 8 bases agree with TRBD2. Unmatched junction bases numbered 11, after V lost 4 bases and J lost 3 bases. Germline values: CDR1 LGHNA, CDR2 YSLEER. The CDR3 has 16 amino acids. The CDR3 loop reads CASSPARSGRLYEQYF. The CDR3 DNA is TGCGCCAGCAGCCCGGCCAGGAGCGGGAGACTCTACGAGCAGTACTTC.

V gene TRBV15 combines with J gene TRBJ2-5; D is perhaps TRBD2 (7 bases). The V end was cut by 3 bases, the J end by 2 bases, with 10 bases between. CDR3 length: 14 amino acids. CDR1 and CDR2 (germline): LNHNV, YYDKDF (reference sequence). The CDR3 protein is CATSRGGPQETQYF. DNA for the CDR3: TGTGCCACCAGCAGGGGGGGGCCACAAGAGACCCAGTACTTC.

V usage is TRBV29-1 and J usage is TRBJ2-7; D not resolved. The germline gives CDR1 SQVTM, CDR2 ANQGSEA. This CDR3 is 14 amino acids long. The CDR3 DNA is TGCACCGCCAAGACCCGGAGAGAAGCCCACGAGCAGTACTTC. Translated, it gives CTAKTRREAHEQYF.

The chain is built from TRBV28 and TRBJ1-2; the match to TRBD1 covers 8 bases. This CDR3 has 15 residues. Looked up from germline, CDR1 is MDHEN and CDR2 is SYDVKM. After removal of 6 bases from V and 6 bases from J, the junction contained 12 bases not matched to a gene. The CDR3 sequence: CASSIVAGGADGYTF. In DNA form, the CDR3 reads TGTGCCAGCAGCATAGTCGCAGGGGGCGCCGATGGCTACACCTTC.

This clone was counted between two and nine times. The J gene is TRBJ2-7, the V gene TRBV18, with TRBD1 matching over 9 bases. This CDR3 comprises 16 residues. J lost 3 bases, V lost 4 bases, and 10 bases had no gene match. Per the germline V gene, CDR1 is KGHSH and CDR2 is LQKENI. The CDR3 here is CASSQGQGTDHYEQYF. The DNA of the CDR3 is TGTGCCAGCTCACAAGGACAGGGGACGGACCACTACGAGCAGTACTTC.

This rearrangement joins TRBV7-2 to TRBJ1-2; 9 nucleotides align to TRBD1. J was trimmed by 4 bases and V by 1 base; bases with no gene match: 4. Germline CDR1 and CDR2: SGHTA and FQGNSA. CDR3 length: 15 amino acids. The CDR3 here is CASSLGDRVLYGYTF. CDR3 nucleotide sequence: TGTGCCAGCAGCTTAGGGGACAGGGTTCTCTATGGCTACACCTTC.

For the CDR3, the DNA is TGTGCCAGCAGCCCGACTAGCGGGGGGCTCACAGATACGCAGTATTTT. Amino acid sequence: CASSPTSGGLTDTQYF. The chain combines TRBV7-2 with TRBJ2-3; 13 bases are shared with TRBD2. The CDR3 spans 16 residues. V trimming: 5 bases; J trimming: 2 bases; junction bases outside the gene matches: 4. CDR1 and CDR2 (germline): SGHTA, FQGNSA.

The chain recombines TRBV14 with TRBJ2-7; 9 bases map to TRBD1. Per germline, CDR1 SGHDN and CDR2 FVKESK. Germline trimming cut 6 bases from V and 2 bases from J; bases unmatched to any gene: 2. The CDR3 totals 13 residues. This CDR3 is CASRGQGAYEQYF. The CDR3 DNA sequence: TGTGCCAGCAGGGGACAGGGAGCCTACGAGCAGTACTTC.

This clone has a handful of counts. The gene calls are TRBV4-1 and TRBJ2-7; 11 bases match TRBD1. The CDR3 contains 15 residues. Germline values: CDR1 MGHRA, CDR2 YSYEKL. The V gene end was trimmed by 0 bases and the J gene end by 3 bases; junction bases not matched to a gene: 1. The CDR3 region has the DNA TGCGCCAGCAGCCAAGAGGGACAGGGGGACTACGAGCAGTACTTC. Translating gives CASSQEGQGDYEQYF.

In nucleotides, the CDR3 is TGTGCCAGCAGTTTATGGGGGGGGACGCAGACCTACGAGCAGTACTTC. Translating gives CASSLWGGTQTYEQYF. This chain joins TRBV28 and TRBJ2-7, with 7 nucleotides matching TRBD2. With 0 bases clipped from V and 2 bases from J, the junction kept 7 bases outside the gene matches. This CDR3 is built from 16 residues. Germline CDR1 is MDHEN and CDR2 is SYDVKM.

The gene calls are TRBV28 and TRBJ1-6; 8 positions match TRBD1. Trimming took 6 bases from V and 6 from J; bases not matched to a gene: 7. CDR3 length: 15 residues. The V gene's germline CDR1 is MDHEN and CDR2 SYDVKM. The CDR3 sequence: CASSRRTGFNSPLHF. The CDR3 DNA follows: TGTGCCAGCAGCCGCCGGACAGGGTTTAATTCACCCCTCCACTTT.